This TCR beta chain originates from a study of CD8 T cells in Susac syndrome (dated by TCRdb to the late 2010s). Study-level background: Whether CD8+ T cell activation and differentiation in Susac syndrome was antigen driven was tested using repertoire sequencing.

Peripheral blood CD8+ and CD4+ T cells from healthy donors, Susac syndrome patients and multiple sclerosis patients were profiled by high-throughput TCR beta sequencing. The multiple sclerosis controls were treatment-naive patients who had stable or active relapsing-remitting disease and met the revised McDonald criteria. CD8+ TEMRA cells were enriched by FACS, while bulk CD8+ and CD4+ T cells were purified by magnetic negative isolation. Blood was collected in EDTA tubes and processed within 24 hours, with PBMCs isolated through density gradient centrifugation. PBMCs destined for TCR sequencing were cryopreserved in liquid nitrogen and later thawed in a 37 °C water bath. The sorted or isolated CD4+, CD8+ and CD8+ TEMRA cells reached a purity of at least 90%. Broad study findings and their caveats: The TCR sequencing and HLA analysis was acknowledged to have included a relatively small number of individuals.

Concerning this clonotype itself: Its antigen specificity is not known. No per-base quality is available; no much larger clone lies one base away.

Including cysteine and phenylalanine, the CDR3 has 17 amino acids. The kept DNA is CDR3 alone, 51 bases in frame from the first base. After removal of 8 bases from V and 0 bases from J, the junction retains 9 bases not matched to a gene. CDR1 and CDR2 are read off the germline V gene as SQVTM and ANQGSEA. RNA was extracted using the RNeasy kit, and roughly 0.5 to 1 microgram was reverse transcribed with random hexamers. TCR beta CDR3 regions were amplified with the immunoSEQ multiplex PCR assay covering 54 Vbeta and 13 Jbeta segments. PCR amplification bias was corrected by using a synthetic template baseline for primer optimization and computational correction. The source study handled its data this way. Reads were assigned to V, D and J genes according to IMGT and analyzed in immunoSEQ Analyzer, with only productive sequences retained. Clonality was calculated as one minus the Shannon entropy normalized by log2 of the number of productive unique sequences. For each patient and control, public and private clones were evaluated within the 100 most prevalent clones. Susac-specific clones were defined as absent from healthy and MS cohorts, roughly 1,100 published viral clones and other ImmuneACCESS disease sequences. TCRdb reprocessing: public reads trimmed at Q25 with fastp, clones called with MiXCR, in-frame beta chains kept. Here each entry gathers all rows of one CDR3 protein and keeps the most common genes and DNA. These V and J calls rely on TCRdb rather than the paper's analysis. The sample includes some 190,000 distinct CDR3 sequences, with 95% observed a single time. The top ten hold 0.093% of the sample.

The receptor was isolated from a human donor with multiple sclerosis. The rearrangement combines TRBV29-1 with TRBJ2-1, and TRBD2 aligns with 14 junction nucleotides. Source material: CD4+ T cells from PBMCs. The nucleotides read TGCAGCACGCGGACTAGCGGGGGGAAAAGCTCCTACAATGAGCAGTTCTTC. Its protein is CSTRTSGGKSSYNEQFF.